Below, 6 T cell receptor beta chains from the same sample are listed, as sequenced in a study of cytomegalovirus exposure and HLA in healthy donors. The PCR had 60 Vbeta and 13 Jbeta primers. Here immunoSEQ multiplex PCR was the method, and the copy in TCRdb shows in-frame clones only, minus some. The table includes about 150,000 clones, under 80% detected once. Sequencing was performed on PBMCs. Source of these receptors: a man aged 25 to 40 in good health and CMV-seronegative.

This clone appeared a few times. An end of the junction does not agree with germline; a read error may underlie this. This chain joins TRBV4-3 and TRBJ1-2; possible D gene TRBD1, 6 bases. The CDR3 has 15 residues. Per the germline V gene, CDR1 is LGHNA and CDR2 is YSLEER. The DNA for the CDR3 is TGCGCCAGCAGCCAAGATAGTGGCAGGGGCAATGGCTACCCCTTC. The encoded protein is CASSQDSGRGNGYPF.

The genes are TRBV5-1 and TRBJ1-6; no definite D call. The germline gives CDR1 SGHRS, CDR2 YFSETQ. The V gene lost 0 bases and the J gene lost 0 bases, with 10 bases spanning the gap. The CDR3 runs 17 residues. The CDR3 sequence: CASSLERTSSYNSPLHF. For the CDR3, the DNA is TGCGCCAGCAGCTTGGAGCGTACTAGCTCCTATAATTCACCCCTCCACTTT.

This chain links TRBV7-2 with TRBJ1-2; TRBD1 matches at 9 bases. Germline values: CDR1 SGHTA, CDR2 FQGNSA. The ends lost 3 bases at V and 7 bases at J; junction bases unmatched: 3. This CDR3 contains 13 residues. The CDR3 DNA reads TGTGCCAGCAGCTTGGGACAGGGCTCTGGCTACACCTTC. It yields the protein CASSLGQGSGYTF.

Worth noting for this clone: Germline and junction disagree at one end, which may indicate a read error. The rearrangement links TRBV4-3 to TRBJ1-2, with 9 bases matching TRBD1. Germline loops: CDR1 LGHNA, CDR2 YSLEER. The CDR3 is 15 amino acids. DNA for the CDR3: TGCGCCAGCAGCCCCTCCTCGACAGGGGGTTATGGCTACCCCTTC. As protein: CASSPSSTGGYGYPF.

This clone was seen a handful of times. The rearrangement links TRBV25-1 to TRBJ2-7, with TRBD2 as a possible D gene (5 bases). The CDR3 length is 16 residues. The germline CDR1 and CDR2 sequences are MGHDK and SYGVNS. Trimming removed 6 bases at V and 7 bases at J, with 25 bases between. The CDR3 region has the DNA TGTGCCAGCAGCCCTTCTCTTGTCCCCCTACTAGGAGAGCAGTACTTC. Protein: CASSPSLVPLLGEQYF.

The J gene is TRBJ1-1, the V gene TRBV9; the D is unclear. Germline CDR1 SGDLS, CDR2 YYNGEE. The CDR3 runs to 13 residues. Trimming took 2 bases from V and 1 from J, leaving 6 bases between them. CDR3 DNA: TGTGCCAGCAGCGTCCACGGGAACACTGAAGCTTTCTTT. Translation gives CASSVHGNTEAFF.